This entry describes one T cell receptor beta chain. Its antigen is unknown. The sample belongs to a study of T cell repertoires in cytomegalovirus infection. Overall study context: Indications of both CMV infection and matching HLA type were provided by public TCR beta signatures.

Overall study findings and caveats: Ex vivo responses were dominated by HLA-C-restricted CMV-specific TCR beta clonotypes. Cumulated frequencies of public TCR beta families served to identify carriers of CMV plus the relevant HLA.

The CDR3 spans 15 residues. Per germline, CDR1 SGHNT and CDR2 YENEEA. Germline trimming cut 5 bases from V and 7 bases from J; bases unmatched to any gene: 8. TCRdb redid the calling of the reads with MiXCR, one entry per CDR3 protein. The sample comprises approximately 70,000 distinct CDR3 sequences, approximately 24% of which are singletons, and roughly 80% rests with the top ten. This receptor was identified in a human donor in good health (CMV status not recorded). Some clones in this sample may be carry-over from other donors' samples. The sample comprised PBMCs, sequenced either directly or after in vitro stimulation (not recorded which). The rearrangement links TRBV11-3 to TRBJ2-1; TRBD1 aligns across 10 bases. CDR3 sequence reads: CASSLGTGENNEQFF. The CDR3 region has the DNA TGTGCCAGCAGCCTAGGGACAGGGGAGAATAATGAGCAGTTCTTC.